The next 28 T cell receptor beta chains were all read from a single sample in a study of T-cell memory formation after mild COVID-19. Via MiXCR, TCRdb re-called the 5' RACE reads, giving one row per CDR3 protein. Of about 140,000 distinct CDR3 sequences in the sample, 13% to 15% are singletons; the top ten hold about 29%. The sequencing input was PBMCs or a T cell subset sorted from them (not recorded which). Every receptor here comes from an adult woman who had mild COVID-19 (a few samples of this study predate the infection). Cell type and time point are not known.

The chain is built from TRBV6-5 and TRBJ1-2, with a weak D call TRBD1 (6 bases). There are 15 residues in the CDR3. Germline V CDR1 and CDR2: MNHEY, SVGAGI. Between the trimmed V and J ends, which lost 5 bases and 1 base, there was a span of 14 bases. The CDR3 DNA is TGTGCCAGCAGTGCCGGGACAAGAAATAACTATGGCTACACCTTC. Its translation: CASSAGTRNNYGYTF.

The rearrangement uses TRBV15 and TRBJ2-2; D is perhaps TRBD1 (6 bases). Trimming shortened V by 3 bases and J by 0 bases, and 8 bases separated the two germline ends. This CDR3 contains 15 residues. The germline V gene has CDR1 LNHNV and CDR2 YYDKDF (reference sequence). DNA of the CDR3: TGTGCCACCAGCAGGGGACAAACGAACACCGGGGAGCTGTTTTTT. As protein: CATSRGQTNTGELFF.

V and J are TRBV4-3 and TRBJ2-3; maybe TRBD2 (6 bases). Trimming removed 3 bases from V and 4 bases from J, with 20 bases in between. CDR1 and CDR2 from the germline V gene are LGHNA and YSLEER. The CDR3 contains 17 residues. The CDR3 protein is CASSQEVIGRRADTQYF. CDR3 coding DNA: TGCGCCAGCAGCCAGGAGGTCATCGGGCGGAGGGCAGATACGCAGTATTTT.

This clonotype has at least ten counts. V usage is TRBV7-3 and J usage is TRBJ2-1; no definite D call. The CDR3 runs to 14 residues. V was clipped by 5 bases and J by 4 bases, with 12 bases between them. The germline V gene has CDR1 SGHTA and CDR2 FQGTGA. CDR3: CASSPQGVYNEQFF. CDR3 nucleotide sequence: TGTGCCAGCAGCCCACAAGGAGTATACAATGAGCAGTTCTTC.

This clonotype turned up a few times. The J gene is TRBJ1-2, the V gene TRBV5-1; D unclear. The ends were cut back, 0 bases at V and 6 bases at J, with 9 bases in the middle. The CDR3 covers 13 residues. Germline loops: CDR1 SGHRS, CDR2 YFSETQ. The CDR3 here is CASSLEVFNGYTF. The CDR3 DNA is TGCGCCAGCAGCTTGGAGGTGTTTAATGGCTACACCTTC.

The J gene is TRBJ2-7, the V gene TRBV4-3, with 7 bases matching TRBD1. The CDR3 has 14 residues. V shed 0 bases and J 2 bases; nucleotides not matched to a gene: 1. Germline CDR1 is LGHNA and CDR2 is YSLEER. CDR3 sequence (DNA): TGCGCCAGCAGCCAAGACAGGGGGACCTACGAGCAGTACTTC. It is translated as CASSQDRGTYEQYF.

This clonotype was observed a handful of times. The gene calls are TRBV5-6 and TRBJ2-1; possible D gene TRBD2, 5 bases. Looked up from germline, CDR1 is SGHDT and CDR2 is YYEEEE. V was trimmed by 3 bases and J by 8 bases, leaving 27 bases between them. The CDR3 runs to 18 residues. The DNA of the CDR3 is TGTGCCAGCAGCTCTGACTACCATCCAGGACGAGGAGGCGATGAGCAGTTCTTC. Residues: CASSSDYHPGRGGDEQFF. Drawing the rest from reference TRBV5-6 and TRBJ2-1, the complete variable domain is DAGVTQSPTHLIKTRGQQVTLRCSPKSGHDTVSWYQQALGQGPQFIFQYYEEEERQRGNFPDRFSGHQFPNYSSELNVNALLLGDSALYLCASSSDYHPGRGGDEQFFGPGTRLTVL.

This clonotype came up a few times. V and J are TRBV3-1 and TRBJ2-7, with 9 bases fitting TRBD1. Germline assignment: CDR1 LGHDT and CDR2 YNNKEL (reference sequence). The CDR3 totals 16 residues. J was trimmed by 0 bases and V by 10 bases; bases with no gene match: 13. Written as DNA, the CDR3 is TGTGCCACTCAGGAAACCGGGACAGGGAGCTCCTACGAGCAGTACTTC. Its translation is CATQETGTGSSYEQYF.

Only a few counts were recorded for this clonotype. V usage is TRBV6-2 or TRBV6-3 and J usage is TRBJ2-2; D remains ambiguous. Germline values: CDR1 MNHEY, CDR2 SVGEGT. The V and J ends lost 11 bases and 7 bases respectively, with 11 bases between them. CDR3 length: 11 residues. CDR3 DNA: TGTGCCGTATCTGTGATCGGGGAGCTGTTTTTT. As protein: CAVSVIGELFF.

This clonotype was counted many times. CDR3 coding DNA: TGTGCCAGCAGCCTAACGTCGGACGAGCAGTACTTC. Its translation is CASSLTSDEQYF. The chain uses TRBV13 and TRBJ2-7, with D unclear. Germline lookup yields CDR1 PRHDT and CDR2 FYEKMQ (reference sequence). The CDR3 runs to 12 residues. V dropped 5 bases and J dropped 5 bases, with 10 bases sitting between them. The variable domain in full, with the rest retrieved from reference TRBV13 and TRBJ2-7, is AAGVIQSPRHLIKEKRETATLKCYPIPRHDTVYWYQQGPGQDPQFLISFYEKMQSDKGSIPDRFSAQQFSDYHSELNMSSLELGDSALYFCASSLTSDEQYFGPGTRLTVT.

The chain recombines TRBV20-1 with TRBJ1-3; D is undetermined. The CDR3 has 11 residues. V shed 2 bases and J shed 7 bases, with 6 bases lying between them. The germline V gene has CDR1 DFQATT and CDR2 SNEGSKA (reference sequence). The CDR3 coding sequence is TGCAGTGCTAGAAGAGTGAACACCATATATTTT. This codes for CSARRVNTIYF.

This clonotype was observed many times. The chain uses TRBV6-5 and TRBJ2-1; TRBD2 matches 8 bases. Trimming removed 2 bases from V and 7 bases from J; junction bases left unmatched: 4. Germline lookup yields CDR1 MNHEY and CDR2 SVGAGI. CDR3 size: 14 residues. The CDR3 bases are TGTGCCAGCAGTTACCGGGGGGGCGGTAATGAGCAGTTCTTC. It codes for CASSYRGGGNEQFF.

The V and J genes are TRBV2 and TRBJ2-7; possible D gene TRBD2, 6 bases. The CDR3 runs to 13 residues. Germline V gene data show CDR1 as SNHLY and CDR2 as FYNNEI. V was trimmed by 6 bases and J by 6 bases, leaving 15 bases between them. CDR3 sequence reads: CASRARGLFEQYF. CDR3 bases: TGTGCCAGCAGGGCACGGGGGTTATTCGAGCAGTACTTC.

The chain employs TRBV29-1 and TRBJ2-5; possibly TRBD1 for D (5 bases). CDR1 and CDR2 from the germline V gene are SQVTM and ANQGSEA. This CDR3 comprises 12 residues. V was clipped by 4 bases and J by 7 bases, with 13 bases between them. CDR3: CSVVAEQGTQYF. DNA for the CDR3: TGCAGCGTTGTCGCAGAGCAGGGGACCCAGTACTTC.

This clonotype was seen a few times. The CDR3 is CASSQDRERIYTEAFF. For the CDR3, the DNA is TGCGCCAGCAGCCAAGACCGAGAGAGGATCTACACTGAAGCTTTCTTT. The chain recombines TRBV4-3 with TRBJ1-1; unclear D gene. Deletions cut 0 bases from V and 3 bases from J, with 14 bases between. The CDR3 is 16 residues long. Germline-derived CDR1 and CDR2 are LGHNA and YSLEER.

The CDR3 protein is CSANERGIYNEQFF. Written as DNA, the CDR3 is TGCAGTGCGAATGAGCGGGGGATTTACAATGAGCAGTTCTTC. V gene TRBV20-1 combines with J gene TRBJ2-1; 8 bases match TRBD2. CDR3 length: 14 amino acids. Unmatched junction bases numbered 8, after V lost 6 bases and J lost 4 bases. Germline V gives CDR1 DFQATT, CDR2 SNEGSKA (reference sequence).

This clonotype was seen more than once but under ten times. The chain combines TRBV9 with TRBJ2-1; D possibly matches TRBD1 or TRBD2 (5 bases each). The CDR3 length is 13 residues. Trimming cost V 2 bases and J 9 bases, with 12 bases left between them. CDR1 and CDR2 (germline): SGDLS, YYNGEE. As DNA, the CDR3 is TGTGCCAGCAGCGTGGAGGTTCAGGGTGAGCAGTTCTTC. Translating gives CASSVEVQGEQFF.

As DNA, the CDR3 is TGTGCCAGCAGCTCCCCGACCCAACACGAGCAGTACTTC. Translated, it gives CASSSPTQHEQYF. This sequence joins TRBV3-1 and TRBJ2-7, with D unclear. The CDR3 runs to 13 residues. The germline CDR1 and CDR2 sequences are LGHDT and YNNKEL (reference sequence). The V end lost 5 bases, the J end lost 5 bases, and 13 bases lay between the germline ends.

This clonotype was picked up a small number of times. The genes are TRBV9 and TRBJ2-7; D may match TRBD1 or TRBD2 (5 bases each). CDR3 size: 14 residues. Trimming cost V 3 bases and J 2 bases, with 12 bases left between them. Germline V CDR1 and CDR2: SGDLS, YYNGEE. The CDR3 region has the DNA TGTGCCAGCAGCGCTGGGGGTCCCCCCTACGAGCAGTACTTC. Its translation is CASSAGGPPYEQYF. Combining the CDR3 with reference TRBV9 and TRBJ2-7 gives the whole variable domain DSGVTQTPKHLITATGQRVTLRCSPRSGDLSVYWYQQSLDQGLQFLIQYYNGEERAKGNILERFSAQQFPDLHSELNLSSLELGDSALYFCASSAGGPPYEQYFGPGTRLTVT.

This clonotype was observed a handful of times. This chain connects TRBV7-9 to TRBJ2-2; D uncertain. This CDR3 spans 13 amino acids. V lost 2 bases and J lost 6, with 7 bases in between. Germline CDR1 and CDR2: SEHNR and FQNEAQ (reference sequence). In DNA, the CDR3 is TGTGCCAGCAGCTTATCCACCTCCGGGGAGCTGTTTTTT. Amino acids: CASSLSTSGELFF. Drawing the rest from reference TRBV7-9 and TRBJ2-2, the complete variable domain is DTGVSQNPRHKITKRGQNVTFRCDPISEHNRLYWYRQTLGQGPEFLTYFQNEAQLEKSRLLSDRFSAERPKGSFSTLEIQRTEQGDSAMYLCASSLSTSGELFFGEGSRLTVL.

This clonotype appeared a few times. The V and J genes are TRBV7-9 and TRBJ2-2, with D perhaps matching TRBD2 (5 bases). Germline values: CDR1 SEHNR, CDR2 FQNEAQ (reference sequence). Trimming removed 2 bases from V and 0 bases from J, with 10 bases in between. The CDR3 totals 16 residues. The DNA of the CDR3 is TGTGCCAGCAGCTTAAGACTAACCCCGAACACCGGGGAGCTGTTTTTT. Its translation: CASSLRLTPNTGELFF.

This sequence joins TRBV28 and TRBJ2-7; D gene unclear. With 4 bases removed from V and 0 bases from J, the gap between germline ends came to 10 bases. The V gene's germline CDR1 is MDHEN and CDR2 SYDVKM. The CDR3 spans 14 residues. CDR3 nucleotide sequence: TGTGCCAGCAGTTCACAACGGAGCTCCTACGAGCAGTACTTC. It codes for CASSSQRSSYEQYF.

This clonotype was seen a handful of times. The chain recombines TRBV5-1 with TRBJ2-7; 12 positions agree with TRBD2. V shed 0 bases and J 4 bases; nucleotides not matched to a gene: 5. The CDR3 spans 16 residues. Germline V gene lookup returns CDR1 SGHRS and CDR2 YFSETQ. The CDR3 region is CASSLDPGLAGYEQYF. CDR3 nucleotide sequence: TGCGCCAGCAGCTTGGACCCCGGACTAGCGGGATACGAGCAGTACTTC. The full variable domain, in which reference TRBV5-1 and TRBJ2-7 provide the parts outside the CDR3, is KAGVTQTPRYLIKTRGQQVTLSCSPISGHRSVSWYQQTPGQGLQFLFEYFSETQRNKGNFPGRFSGRQFSNSRSEMNVSTLELGDSALYLCASSLDPGLAGYEQYFGPGTRLTVT.

This clonotype was seen a handful of times. The chain employs TRBV6-5 and TRBJ1-1; maybe TRBD1 (6 bases). The germline V and J ends were trimmed by 5 bases and 1 base, with 17 bases remaining between them. Germline V gene sequence: CDR1 MNHEY, CDR2 SVGAGI. The CDR3 extends over 16 amino acids. The CDR3 spells CASSRDEGEWNTEAFF. CDR3 in DNA: TGTGCCAGCAGTCGCGATGAGGGGGAGTGGAACACTGAAGCTTTCTTT.

This clonotype was observed a few times. The chain combines TRBV7-9 with TRBJ2-5; D is uncertain. Germline values: CDR1 SEHNR, CDR2 FQNEAQ (reference sequence). The CDR3 covers 12 residues. V shed 6 bases and J shed 1 base, with 6 bases lying between them. DNA for the CDR3: TGTGCCAGCAGTAAGGTCCAAGAGACCCAGTACTTC. It codes for CASSKVQETQYF.

The chain carries TRBV6-5 and TRBJ2-2, with a possible D match to TRBD1 (5 bases). V was trimmed by 2 bases and J by 1 base, leaving 11 bases between them. This CDR3 region has 16 residues. Germline V lookup: CDR1 MNHEY, CDR2 SVGAGI. CDR3: CASSYLSRVNTGELFF. The CDR3 DNA reads as TGTGCCAGCAGTTACCTATCCAGGGTGAACACCGGGGAGCTGTTTTTT.

This clonotype was observed a few times. This chain links TRBV6-2 or TRBV6-3 with TRBJ2-5; 10 positions agree with TRBD1. Germline V gene lookup returns CDR1 MNHEY and CDR2 SVGEGT. The CDR3 spans 14 residues. V was pared by 3 bases and J by 5 bases, with 3 bases of the junction left unmatched. For the CDR3, the DNA is TGTGCCAGCAGTTATGAGGACAGGGGGGAGACCCAGTACTTC. Amino acids: CASSYEDRGETQYF.

As concerns this clonotype: Sequence at one end of the junction differs from germline and may be a read error. The chain combines TRBV9 with TRBJ2-3; maybe TRBD2 (5 bases). The CDR3 is made up of 14 amino acids. The germline gives CDR1 SGDLS, CDR2 YYNGEE. The CDR3 sequence: CARSVEGLRDTQYF. DNA of the CDR3: TGTGCCAGAAGCGTAGAGGGTCTCCGAGATACGCAGTATTTT.